The 11 T cell receptor beta chains below were found in one sample sequenced in a study of T cells in Graves' hyperthyroidism and ophthalmopathy (dated 2019 in TCRdb). Receptor libraries were prepared by multiplex PCR. Data came from an Illumina HiSeq 2000. The TCR beta CDR3 regions were amplified from RNA transcripts. The TCR CDR3 was subjected to a first round of RT-PCR using the HTBI primer set and the Qiagen OneStep RT-PCR kit. The raw public data were reprocessed by TCRdb itself: fastp quality trimming at Q25, MiXCR clonotype calling, in-frame beta chains only. Rows with one shared CDR3 protein collapse into an entry with the most common genes and DNA. Counted in this sample were 360,000 or so distinct CDR3 sequences; around 18% of them appeared once. Of the sample, roughly 16% falls within the top ten clones. Sample: blood. The receptors were sampled from a woman in her forties with Graves' ophthalmopathy.

This chain joins TRBV6-1 and TRBJ2-5; D is possibly TRBD2 (5 bases). V was shortened by 6 bases and J by 2 bases, with 16 bases between the two germline ends. This CDR3 spans 15 amino acids. CDR1 MNHNS and CDR2 SASEGT come from the germline V gene. The CDR3 DNA reads as TGTGCCAGCAGCCTCTATGGCGGGTTACAAGAGACCCAGTACTTC. It yields the protein CASSLYGGLQETQYF.

This clonotype was counted many times. The V call is TRBV7-2, the J call TRBJ2-7; tentatively, D is TRBD2 (5 bases). Germline V gene lookup returns CDR1 SGHTA and CDR2 FQGNSA. The CDR3 is 15 residues long. The V gene lost 1 base and the J gene lost 3 bases, with 13 bases spanning the gap. CDR3 sequence reads: CASSLVALSVYEQYF. CDR3 in DNA: TGTGCCAGCAGCTTAGTAGCGTTATCAGTCTACGAGCAGTACTTC.

This clonotype was found many times. The V gene is TRBV15, the J gene TRBJ2-7; 11 bases fit TRBD1. J lost 0 bases, V lost 8 bases, and 6 bases had no gene match. This CDR3 comprises 15 residues. The germline V gene has CDR1 LNHNV and CDR2 YYDKDF (reference sequence). DNA of the CDR3: TGTGCCACCGGCCTAGGGACAGGGGGCTCCTACGAGCAGTACTTC. It yields the protein CATGLGTGGSYEQYF. Together with reference TRBV15 and TRBJ2-7, the CDR3 gives the full variable domain: DAMVIQNPRYQVTQFGKPVTLSCSQTLNHNVMYWYQQKSSQAPKLLFHYYDKDFNNEADTPDNFQSRRPNTSFCFLDIRSPGLGDTAMYLCATGLGTGGSYEQYFGPGTRLTVT.

This clonotype has ten or more counts. V gene TRBV7-2 combines with J gene TRBJ1-1; D is unclear. V shed 5 bases and J shed 4 bases, with 11 bases lying between them. Germline CDR1 and CDR2: SGHTA and FQGNSA. The CDR3 has 13 residues. The CDR3 protein is CASSLNMGTEAFF. As DNA, the CDR3 is TGTGCCAGCAGCCTAAACATGGGCACTGAAGCTTTCTTT.

Concerning this clonotype itself: With a much larger clone just one base away, this may be a read error. The conserved phenylalanine or tryptophan normally closing the CDR3 is absent here, so this likely arose from a read error. CDR3 region: CSARDPRRGFSGNTIYL. In DNA, the CDR3 is TGCAGTGCTAGAGATCCACGCAGGGGGTTCTCTGGAAACACCATATATCTT. This chain joins TRBV20-1 and TRBJ1-3, with 7 bases aligning to TRBD1. The CDR3 spans 17 residues. Germline CDR1 reads DFQATT; CDR2 reads SNEGSKA (reference sequence). V shed 0 bases, J shed 0 bases, and the junction held 8 bases outside the gene matches.

This clonotype was seen at least ten times. J is TRBJ1-2 and V is TRBV11-2; no definite D call. CDR1 is SGHAT and CDR2 is FQNNGV in the germline V gene. The CDR3 is made up of 15 amino acids. The V gene lost 0 bases and the J gene lost 2 bases, with 10 bases spanning the gap. The CDR3 loop is CASSLEARTNYGYTF. The CDR3 region has the DNA TGTGCCAGCAGCTTAGAGGCCAGAACAAACTATGGCTACACCTTC.

This clonotype was seen many times. The CDR3, as DNA: TGTGCCAGCAGACCCGGGGTAGCGGGAACAGAGACCCAGTACTTC. Amino acid sequence: CASRPGVAGTETQYF. The chain has TRBV27 and TRBJ2-5; 8 bases align to TRBD2. V lost 6 bases and J lost 4; bases outside the gene matches: 10. The CDR3 runs 15 residues. The germline gives CDR1 MNHEY, CDR2 SMNVEV (reference sequence).

This clonotype has a count of ten or more. The rearrangement links TRBV12-3 or TRBV12-4 to TRBJ1-1; D ambiguous. The CDR3 spans 14 residues. Trimming cost V 1 base and J 0 bases, with 6 bases left between them. The CDR3 bases are TGTGCCAGCAGTTTAGGTCCCATGAACACTGAAGCTTTCTTT. Translation: CASSLGPMNTEAFF.

This clonotype occurred many times. This sequence joins TRBV28 and TRBJ2-7; D not resolved. V lost 7 bases, J lost 3 bases, and 13 bases lay in between. Germline V lookup: CDR1 MDHEN, CDR2 SYDVKM. The CDR3 contains 13 residues. The CDR3 region has the DNA TGTGCCAGCACTGGGGTCCCCTACTACGAGCAGTACTTC. It encodes CASTGVPYYEQYF. Combining the CDR3 with reference TRBV28 and TRBJ2-7 gives the whole variable domain DVKVTQSSRYLVKRTGEKVFLECVQDMDHENMFWYRQDPGLGLRLIYFSYDVKMKEKGDIPEGYSVSREKKERFSLILESASTNQTSMYLCASTGVPYYEQYFGPGTRLTVT.

This clonotype was seen repeatedly, ten times or more. The rearrangement links TRBV12-3 or TRBV12-4 to TRBJ1-1; D call uncertain. The V gene lost 3 bases and the J gene lost 1 base, with 9 bases spanning the gap. This CDR3 has 14 amino acids. The CDR3 sequence: CASSFAGSNTEAFF. The CDR3 bases are TGTGCCAGCAGTTTCGCCGGTTCGAACACTGAAGCTTTCTTT.

Written as DNA, the CDR3 is TGTGCCTGGAGTGTAGGGTCAGGCCTGACCGAGCAGTACTTC. This codes for CAWSVGSGLTEQYF. This chain connects TRBV30 to TRBJ2-7; no firm D call. The CDR3 runs to 14 residues. CDR1 GTSNPN and CDR2 SVGIG come from the germline V gene (reference sequence). V was cut by 0 bases and J by 6 bases, with 15 bases left in between. Full variable domain (missing parts from reference TRBV30 and TRBJ2-7): SQTIHQWPATLVQPVGSPLSLECTVEGTSNPNLYWYRQAAGRGLQLLFYSVGIGQISSEVPQNLSASRPQDRQFILSSKKLLLSDSGFYLCAWSVGSGLTEQYFGPGTRLTVT.